Below are 10 T cell receptor beta chains sequenced from a single sample in a study of tumor-infiltrating lymphocytes in oesophageal squamous cell carcinoma. Using its own MiXCR run on the PCR reads, TCRdb lists one record per CDR3 protein. This table has under 15,000 distinct CDR3 sequences, about 55% appearing once. What was sequenced was esophageal tumor tissue. All receptors derive from a female donor with esophageal squamous cell carcinoma.

The V gene is TRBV7-4, the J gene TRBJ2-2; tentative D call: TRBD2 (6 bases). CDR1 is SGHVT, CDR2 SQSDAQ, per germline. CDR3 length equals 16 residues. The V gene lost 7 bases and the J gene lost 2 bases, with 17 bases spanning the gap. CDR3 nucleotide sequence: TGTGCCAGCAACCCCGCGGGGCGGATTAACACCGGGGAGCTGTTTTTT. Translating it yields CASNPAGRINTGELFF.

V is TRBV7-8 and J is TRBJ1-1, with D unresolved. The V end was cut by 2 bases, the J end by 3 bases, with 10 bases between. Germline lookup yields CDR1 SGHVS and CDR2 FQNEAQ. The CDR3 has 14 amino acids. Here the CDR3 reads CASSLNRADTEAFF. As DNA, the CDR3 is TGTGCCAGCAGCTTAAACCGCGCGGACACTGAAGCTTTCTTT.

This sequence joins TRBV27 and TRBJ2-1, with 10 bases matching TRBD2. CDR1 is MNHEY and CDR2 is SMNVEV in the germline V gene (reference sequence). The V gene end was trimmed by 7 bases and the J gene end by 6 bases; junction bases not matched to a gene: 9. The CDR3 is 15 amino acids. CDR3 bases: TGTGCCAGCATTGAGATGGCTAGCGGGAGCAATGAGCAGTTCTTC. This gives the protein CASIEMASGSNEQFF.

This rearrangement joins TRBV7-6 to TRBJ2-1, with 8 bases identical to TRBD1. The J call is in doubt because the DNA end fits TRBJ2-4 better. Per germline, CDR1 SGHVS and CDR2 FNYEAQ. This CDR3 contains 12 residues. CDR3 sequence: CASSLEDRDQYF. The CDR3 DNA sequence: TGTGCCAGCAGCTTAGAGGACAGGGATCAGTACTTC.

As DNA, the CDR3 is TGTGCCAGCAGCTTAGACGGAGCCTCCTACAATGAGCAGTACTTC. This sequence encodes CASSLDGASYNEQYF. The chain combines TRBV7-6 with TRBJ2-1; no clear D gene. Matching the DNA end better, TRBJ2-7 makes the J call doubtful. There are 15 residues in the CDR3. Per the germline V gene, CDR1 is SGHVS and CDR2 is FNYEAQ.

In its sample, this clonotype was seen a few times. The gene calls are TRBV28 and TRBJ1-5, with 7 bases lining up with TRBD1. This CDR3 is 15 amino acids long. J lost 2 bases, V lost 6 bases, and 7 bases had no gene match. Per the germline V gene, CDR1 is MDHEN and CDR2 is SYDVKM. DNA of the CDR3: TGTGCCAGCAGCGCTACAGGGGCGGGCAATCAGCCCCAGCATTTT. As protein: CASSATGAGNQPQHF.

A note on this clonotype: The junction and the germline gene differ at one end; a read error may be behind it. The J gene is TRBJ1-5, the V gene TRBV7-4, with D unresolved. This CDR3 spans 14 amino acids. The germline V gene encodes CDR1 SGHVT and CDR2 SQSDAQ. The CDR3 DNA sequence: TGTGCCAGCAGTTTAGGAAACAGCAATCAGCCCCAGCATTTT. Translated, it gives CASSLGNSNQPQHF.

The V and J genes are TRBV7-6 and TRBJ2-7; 8 bases match TRBD2. The DNA end favors TRBJ2-1, so the J call may be wrong. Germline V lookup: CDR1 SGHVS, CDR2 FNYEAQ. The CDR3 has 16 amino acids. The CDR3 sequence: CASSPSGGRWVDEQFF. CDR3 DNA: TGTGCCAGCAGCCCCTCCGGCGGGAGGTGGGTGGATGAGCAGTTCTTC.

V gene TRBV27 combines with J gene TRBJ2-1, with TRBD2 as a possible D gene (6 bases). TRBJ2-5 matches the DNA end more closely, so the J call is doubtful. The CDR3 sequence is 15 residues long. Germline CDR1 is MNHEY and CDR2 is SMNVEV (reference sequence). The CDR3 sequence: CASSLLAERRETQYF. CDR3 bases: TGTGCCAGCAGTTTATTAGCGGAGCGGAGAGAGACCCAGTACTTC.

The rearrangement links TRBV6-1 to TRBJ2-5; D unclear. The J call may be faulty, since TRBJ1-2 better matches the DNA end. The CDR3 length is 15 residues. The V gene's germline CDR1 is MNHNS and CDR2 SASEGT. The CDR3 DNA follows: TGTGCCAGCAGGAGGCGGGGAGAAGCCAACTATGGCTACACCTTC. The encoded protein is CASRRRGEANYGYTF.